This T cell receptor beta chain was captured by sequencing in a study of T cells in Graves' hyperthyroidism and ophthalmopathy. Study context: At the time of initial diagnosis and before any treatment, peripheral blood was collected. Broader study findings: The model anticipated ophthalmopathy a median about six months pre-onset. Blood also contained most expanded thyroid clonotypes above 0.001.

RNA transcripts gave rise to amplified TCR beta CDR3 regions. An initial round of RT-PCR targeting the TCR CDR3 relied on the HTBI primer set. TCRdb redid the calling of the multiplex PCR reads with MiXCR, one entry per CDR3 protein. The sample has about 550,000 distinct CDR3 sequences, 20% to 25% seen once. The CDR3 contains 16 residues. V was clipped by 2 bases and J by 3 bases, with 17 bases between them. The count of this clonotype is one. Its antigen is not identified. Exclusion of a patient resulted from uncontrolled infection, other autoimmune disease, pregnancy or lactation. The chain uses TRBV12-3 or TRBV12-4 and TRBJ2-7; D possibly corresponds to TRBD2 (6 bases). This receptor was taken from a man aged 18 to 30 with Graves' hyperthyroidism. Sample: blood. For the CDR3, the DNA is TGTGCCAGCAGTTTAAGCCTCCGCGGGAATCTCTACGAGCAGTACTTC. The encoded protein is CASSLSLRGNLYEQYF.